Given below is one T cell receptor beta chain in context. The entry originates in a study of sequential checkpoint blockade in melanoma. The treatment denotes: randomized to nivolumab then ipilimumab (arm A) or the reverse (arm B). None of the patients previously received DNA-damaging chemotherapy. Measured with immunoSEQ multiplex PCR; TCRdb has only the in-frame clones, and not every one. The profile shows more than 25,000 clones, approximately 91% of them singletons. CDR3 length: 13 amino acids. Germline CDR1 MNHEY, CDR2 SMNVEV (reference sequence). The ends were cut back, 3 bases at V and 11 bases at J, with 16 bases in the middle.

This chain connects TRBV27 to TRBJ1-1; perhaps TRBD1 as D (6 bases). The TCR originated in a human donor with melanoma. Material: CD8+ T cells sorted from blood (inferred from file names), obtained from a patient given nivolumab and ipilimumab in sequence. Written as DNA, the CDR3 is TGTGCCAGCAGTTTCTTCCAGGGGACACAGGCTTTCTTT. Residues: CASSFFQGTQAFF.